This passage covers 3 T cell receptor beta chains from one sample sequenced in a study of vaccination and CD4 T cells after COVID-19. Sequencing of the DNA from cultured CD4+ T cells was carried out with the Oncomine TCR Beta short-read assay. Via MiXCR, TCRdb re-called the PCR reads, giving one row per CDR3 protein. Of under 20,000 distinct CDR3 sequences in the sample, about 44% were seen once. Specified treatment: roughly 10-day PBMC culture with coronavirus spike peptide pools or control peptides (ViraFEST assay). No antigen is known for these receptors. The specimen sequenced was CD4+ T cells from blood, cultured in vitro. The receptors originated from a human donor who had recovered from COVID-19.

The chain couples TRBV30 to TRBJ1-3; D is possibly TRBD1 (6 bases). Germline CDR1 is GTSNPN and CDR2 is SVGIG (reference sequence). Trimming stripped 4 bases from V and 4 bases from J, with 8 bases between. This CDR3 has 12 residues. This CDR3 is CAWKGQGNTIYF. CDR3 DNA: TGTGCCTGGAAAGGACAGGGAAACACCATATATTTT.

J is TRBJ2-1 and V is TRBV6-2 or TRBV6-3, with 7 bases fitting TRBD2. The CDR3 covers 15 residues. V lost 0 bases and J lost 8; bases outside the gene matches: 7. Germline CDR1 and CDR2: MNHEY and SVGEGT. The CDR3 nucleotides read TGTGCCAGCAGTTACTCGGGGGGAGGGCCTTATGAGCAGTTCTTC. This sequence encodes CASSYSGGGPYEQFF.

The CDR3 DNA reads as TGTGCCAGCAGCTTAGCGGGGTCCTACAATGAGCAGTTCTTC. As protein: CASSLAGSYNEQFF. The chain recombines TRBV7-2 with TRBJ2-1; D ambiguous. The CDR3 runs to 14 residues. CDR1 and CDR2 (germline): SGHTA, FQGNSA. Trimming pared 0 bases from V and 1 base from J, leaving 4 bases between.